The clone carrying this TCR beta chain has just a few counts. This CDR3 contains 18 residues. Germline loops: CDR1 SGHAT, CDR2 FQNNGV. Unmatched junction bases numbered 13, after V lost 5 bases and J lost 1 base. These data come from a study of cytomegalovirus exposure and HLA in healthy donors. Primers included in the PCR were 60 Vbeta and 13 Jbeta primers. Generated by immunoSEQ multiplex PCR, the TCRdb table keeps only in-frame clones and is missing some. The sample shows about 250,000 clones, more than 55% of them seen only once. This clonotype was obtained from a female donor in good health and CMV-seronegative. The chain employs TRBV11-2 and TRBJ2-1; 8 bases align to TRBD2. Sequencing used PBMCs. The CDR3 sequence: CASSLVPFSGGSYNEQFF. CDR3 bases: TGTGCCAGCAGCCTGGTCCCCTTTTCGGGAGGGTCCTACAATGAGCAGTTCTTC.